These 21 T cell receptor beta chains share one sample of origin, sequenced in a study of Tregs in tolerant kidney transplant recipients. These receptors are not linked to any known antigen. After about 6 days with irradiated graft donor PBMCs, CFSE-labeled recipient PBMCs were FACS-sorted. Using immunoSEQ multiplex PCR, the repertoire was profiled, and TCRdb retains in-frame clones only, with some absent. In all, the sample yields thousands of clones. The sample here was CD8+ T cells from blood cultured with allogeneic cells, taken before the transplant. The receptors stem from a human patient who received a combined kidney and bone marrow transplant.

Points on this clone: The CDR3 goes on 3 residues after the read ends, and that part is filled in from the germline J gene. The genes are TRBV7-9 and TRBJ2-7; a weak D match, TRBD1 (5 bases). Between the trimmed V and J ends, which lost 5 bases and 3 bases, there was a span of 14 bases. The CDR3 runs to 14 residues. The V gene's germline CDR1 is SEHNR and CDR2 FQNEAQ (reference sequence). The CDR3 loop reads CASSPRQGNYEQYF. The CDR3 bases that were read are TGTGCCAGCAGCCCGAGGCAGGGTAACTACGAG.

Comment on this clone: The read finishes 3 residues shy of the CDR3 end, and the germline J gene is used to complete it. The chain carries TRBV28 and TRBJ1-4; D is ambiguous. Trimming left V 3 bases short and J 3 bases short, with 11 bases between. This CDR3 contains 15 residues. Germline loops: CDR1 MDHEN, CDR2 SYDVKM. CDR3 DNA (partial): TGTGCCAGCAGTTTGAGGTCAGCGCCTAATGAAAAA. It codes for CASSLRSAPNEK. From start to end, the CDR3 is CASSLRSAPNEKLFF.

A remark on this clone: The read comes to an end 3 residues before the CDR3 does, leaving the germline J gene to fill in the end. The chain carries TRBV10-3 and TRBJ2-7; D may be TRBD1 (6 bases). The V gene's germline CDR1 is ENHRY and CDR2 SYGVKD. The length of the CDR3 is 13 residues. V gave up 3 bases and J gave up 3 bases, with 9 bases separating them. CDR3: CAISEGGVYEQYF. The sequenced part of the CDR3 DNA is TGTGCCATCAGTGAAGGGGGAGTCTACGAG.

According to its frequency, this clone is medium-sized. Other DNA sequences in the same sample also yield this CDR3. Incomplete CDR3 DNA: TGTGCCAGTAGTATCGGGACAGGGGCCTACGAG. Its translation is CASSIGTGAYE. The complete CDR3 protein is CASSIGTGAYEQYF. This sequence joins TRBV19 and TRBJ2-7; TRBD1 agrees at 10 bases. The read comes to an end 3 residues before the CDR3 does, leaving the germline J gene to fill in the end. V lost 3 bases, J lost 2 bases, and 1 base stayed unmatched. CDR1 and CDR2 from the germline V gene are LNHDA and SQIVND (reference sequence). The CDR3 runs to 14 residues.

Judged by frequency, this clone is medium-sized (0.01 to 0.1%). The missing CDR3 end, 3 residues past where the read stops, is filled in from the germline J gene. V usage is TRBV4-1 and J usage is TRBJ2-6; TRBD1 agrees at 10 bases. The V gene's germline CDR1 is MGHRA and CDR2 YSYEKL. Trimming took 1 base from V and 4 from J; bases not matched to a gene: 4. The CDR3 loop spans 17 amino acids. The CDR3 sequence: CASSQGTGGPGANVLTF. The sequenced part of the CDR3 DNA is TGCGCCAGCAGCCAAGGGACAGGGGGTCCCGGGGCCAACGTC.

This clone is labeled medium-sized based on frequency. The missing CDR3 end, 3 residues past where the read stops, is filled in from the germline J gene. The rearrangement uses TRBV5-1 and TRBJ2-4; tentative D call: TRBD1 (7 bases). There are 15 residues in the CDR3. Trimming removed 4 bases from V and 3 bases from J, with 14 bases in between. Germline V CDR1 and CDR2: SGHRS, YFSETQ. CDR3 DNA, as far as it was read: TGCGCCAGCAGCCCGGAGGGGACAGTCAAAAACATT. This sequence encodes CASSPEGTVKNI. The whole CDR3 sequence reads CASSPEGTVKNIQYF.

Regarding this clone: The missing CDR3 end, 3 residues past where the read stops, is filled in from the germline J gene. This chain joins TRBV19 and TRBJ2-4; TRBD2 matches at 7 bases. With 8 bases clipped from V and 1 base from J, the junction kept 11 bases outside the gene matches. This CDR3 spans 16 amino acids. Germline loops: CDR1 LNHDA, CDR2 SQIVND (reference sequence). The CDR3 is CASALGGSWAKNIQYF. Incomplete CDR3 DNA: TGTGCCAGTGCCCTGGGGGGGAGTTGGGCCAAAAACATT.

Considering frequency, this clone is medium-sized. The sequence runs out 3 residues before the end of the CDR3; the remainder is reconstructed from the germline J gene. This chain joins TRBV7-2 and TRBJ2-7, with D perhaps assigned TRBD1 or TRBD2 (5 bases each). From germline, CDR1 is SGHTA and CDR2 FQGNSA. The V end was cut by 4 bases, the J end by 3 bases, with 7 bases between. The CDR3 spans 12 residues. The sequenced CDR3 bases are TGTGCCAGCAGCTCGAGGGGCTACGAG. Translated, it gives CASSSRGYE. The whole CDR3 sequence reads CASSSRGYEQYF.

Of note for this clone: The read stops 3 residues short of the end of the CDR3; the missing end is completed from the germline J gene. V and J are TRBV11-2 and TRBJ2-5, with 8 bases aligning to TRBD2. With V trimmed by 1 base and J by 5 bases, 6 bases remained unmatched. Germline V gene data show CDR1 as SGHAT and CDR2 as FQNNGV. The CDR3 loop spans 15 amino acids. The CDR3 loop is CASSLVGGGGETQYF. CDR3 DNA (partial): TGTGCCAGCAGCTTAGTCGGGGGCGGGGGGGAGACC.

Concerning this clone: The read falls 3 residues short of the CDR3 end, and the missing part is taken from the germline J gene. This sequence joins TRBV20-1 and TRBJ2-5; 9 nucleotides match TRBD2. This CDR3 has 15 amino acids. V shed 3 bases, J shed 2 bases, and the junction held 7 bases outside the gene matches. Germline V gene data show CDR1 as DFQATT and CDR2 as SNEGSKA (reference sequence). CDR3 residues: CSASPSGATQETQYF. CDR3 DNA, as far as it was read: TGCAGTGCTAGTCCTAGCGGGGCTACACAAGAGACC.

This clone shows up as medium-sized by frequency. The read is 3 residues too short to cover the CDR3 end, so that end is filled in from the germline J gene. V and J are TRBV9 and TRBJ1-1; TRBD1 aligns across 12 bases. Per germline, CDR1 SGDLS and CDR2 YYNGEE. There are 16 residues in the CDR3. V shed 0 bases and J 1 base; nucleotides not matched to a gene: 1. The CDR3: CASSVGGQGANTEAFF. CDR3 DNA (partial): TGTGCCAGCAGCGTAGGGGGACAGGGGGCGAACACTGAA.

To note about this clone: The observed sequence ends 3 residues before the CDR3 terminus, with the missing tail filled in from the germline J gene. The rearrangement joins TRBV11-2 to TRBJ2-7; possibly TRBD1 for D (5 bases). The CDR3 has 13 residues. In germline, CDR1 is SGHAT, CDR2 FQNNGV. The germline V and J ends were trimmed by 8 bases and 4 bases, with 15 bases remaining between them. The DNA read from the CDR3 is TGTGCCAGCGGGTCCCTAAGACAGTACGAG. Translation gives CASGSLRQYE. The CDR3 in full is CASGSLRQYEQYF.

A remark on this clone: The read gets to within 3 residues of the CDR3 end, and the germline J gene fills in the rest. The rearrangement uses TRBV2 and TRBJ1-2; 7 nucleotides agree with TRBD1. V shed 4 bases, J shed 5 bases, and the junction held 7 bases outside the gene matches. Germline lookup yields CDR1 SNHLY and CDR2 FYNNEI. The CDR3 is 14 residues long. The CDR3 region is CASSGAGTEYGYTF. The DNA read from the CDR3 is TGTGCCAGCAGTGGGGCCGGGACAGAATATGGC.

A remark on this clone: The read comes to an end 3 residues before the CDR3 does, leaving the germline J gene to fill in the end. The rearrangement uses TRBV27 and TRBJ1-1, with a tentative D call TRBD1 (5 bases). The CDR3 spans 12 residues. Trimming removed 3 bases at V and 7 bases at J, with 9 bases between. CDR1 and CDR2 (germline): MNHEY, SMNVEV (reference sequence). The DNA read from the CDR3 is TGTGCCAGCAGTTTCCTCGGGGGTGAA. It specifies CASSFLGGE. The full CDR3 reads CASSFLGGEAFF.

This clone shows up as medium-sized (0.01 to 0.1%) by frequency. The CDR3 is cut off 3 residues early in the read; its end comes from the germline J gene. The rearrangement uses TRBV7-9 and TRBJ2-2; D not resolved. The V end was cut by 5 bases, the J end by 4 bases, with 14 bases between. The CDR3 runs to 15 residues. Germline CDR1 is SEHNR and CDR2 is FQNEAQ (reference sequence). The CDR3 sequence is CASSPEVYLTGELFF. The DNA read from the CDR3 is TGTGCCAGCAGCCCCGAGGTGTACCTCACCGGGGAG.

On this clone itself: The read halts 3 residues ahead of the CDR3 end, with the missing end drawn from the germline J gene. The genes are TRBV29-1 and TRBJ2-1; 9 bases line up with TRBD1. Germline V gene sequence: CDR1 SQVTM, CDR2 ANQGSEA. The junction had 5 bases not matched to a gene; V was cut back by 3 bases and J by 5 bases. There are 14 residues in the CDR3. The covered CDR3 bases are TGCAGCGTTGATACACAGGGGGCAAACAATGAG. Encoded protein: CSVDTQGANNE. The whole CDR3 region reads CSVDTQGANNEQFF.

This clone ranks as medium-sized in terms of frequency. The read ends 3 residues early relative to the CDR3; the germline J gene fills the gap. The gene calls are TRBV7-6 and TRBJ2-1; 9 nucleotides agree with TRBD1. The J segment lost 8 bases and the V segment lost 4 bases, leaving 6 bases of the junction unmatched. This CDR3 contains 14 residues. Germline V gene lookup returns CDR1 SGHVS and CDR2 FNYEAQ. CDR3 sequence: CASSSGQGVDEQFF. Partial CDR3 DNA: TGTGCCAGCAGCTCGGGACAGGGAGTGGATGAG.

Partial CDR3 DNA: TGTGCCAGCATGCGGGATTCGTCCTACGAG. This translates into CASMRDSSYE. The complete CDR3 reads CASMRDSSYEQYF. J is TRBJ2-7 and V is TRBV2; TRBD2 might be the D (6 bases). With the read ending 3 residues before the CDR3 end, the germline J gene is used to fill in that end. V lost 7 bases and J lost 1, with 11 bases in between. The length of the CDR3 is 13 residues. CDR1 and CDR2 (germline): SNHLY, FYNNEI.

For this clone: Read coverage stops 3 residues before the CDR3 terminus; the germline J gene supplies the remainder. The chain joins TRBV10-3 to TRBJ1-2; 8 bases map to TRBD1. V lost 5 bases to trimming and J lost 5 bases; unmatched junction nucleotides: 1. The CDR3 covers 12 residues. From germline, CDR1 is ENHRY and CDR2 SYGVKD. This CDR3 is CAISQGAYGYTF. The CDR3 DNA, read in part, is TGTGCCATCAGTCAGGGGGCGTATGGC.

This clone counts as medium-sized by frequency. Read coverage stops 3 residues before the CDR3 terminus; the germline J gene supplies the remainder. The chain employs TRBV6-1 and TRBJ1-2; 10 bases map to TRBD1. In germline, CDR1 is MNHNS, CDR2 SASEGT. The CDR3 runs to 14 residues. Trimming took 1 base from V and 6 from J; bases not matched to a gene: 2. The CDR3 DNA, read in part, is TGTGCCAGCAGTGAAGGGGGGACAGGGGATGGC. It yields the protein CASSEGGTGDG. The entire CDR3 is CASSEGGTGDGYTF.

This clone ranks as medium-sized in terms of frequency. The sequence runs out 3 residues before the end of the CDR3; the remainder is reconstructed from the germline J gene. V is TRBV6-2 or TRBV6-3 and J is TRBJ2-2; D is uncertain. Germline loops: CDR1 MNHEY, CDR2 SVGEGT. The germline V and J ends were trimmed by 2 bases and 4 bases, with 11 bases remaining between them. CDR3 length equals 15 residues. This CDR3 reads CASSYMGSGTGELFF. Incomplete CDR3 DNA: TGTGCCAGCAGTTACATGGGCTCCGGCACCGGGGAG.